This TCR beta chain was sequenced in a study of T cell responses to AZD1222 COVID-19 vaccine. Clones were sequenced by immunoSEQ multiplex PCR, and TCRdb holds only the in-frame ones, with some missing. The profile shows tens of thousands of clones, roughly 82% of them singletons. Study-wide results and caveats: Donors were largely white British and mainly female; clonal diversity was possibly underestimated. Spike regions recognized by vaccine-associated CD4 TCRs spanned the protein, led by 160-218 and 743-854.

With respect to this clone: Its specificity is not known.

V lost 7 bases and J lost 4; bases outside the gene matches: 12. The germline V gene encodes CDR1 SGHDT and CDR2 YYEEEE. This CDR3 is built from 15 residues. The receptor was derived from an adult in good health. Material: peripheral blood, obtained on day 0 of AZD1222 vaccination. The V call is TRBV5-6, the J call TRBJ2-5; TRBD1 aligns across 8 bases. CDR3 sequence reads: CASFPTQGQGETQYF. Here the CDR3 DNA reads TGTGCCAGCTTTCCCACACAAGGACAGGGAGAGACCCAGTACTTC.